The clone carrying this TCR beta chain was seen more than once but under ten times. The gene symbols are mouse symbols. The sequence runs out 1 residue before the end of the CDR3; the remainder is reconstructed from the germline J gene. The assay was immunoSEQ multiplex PCR, and TCRdb's table has in-frame clones only and misses some. This sample has roughly 6,800 clones; about 50% occur once, and the top ten carry about 4%. Germline-derived CDR1 and CDR2 are SNHLY and FYNGKV (reference sequence). The CDR3 contains 15 residues. J gave up 0 bases and V 6 bases, and 3 bases lay outside the gene matches. This entry comes from a study of tissue T cells after allogeneic stem cell transplantation. Time point noted: mouse harvest day 7 after allogeneic transplant. Mouse grafts combined 10^7 T-cell-depleted bone marrow cells with 10^6 splenic CD5+ T cells.

This rearrangement joins TRBV3 to TRBJ2-1, with 9 bases fitting TRBD2. Specimen: gut tissue. The TCR was taken from a female BALB/c mouse given C57BL/6 T cells with graft-versus-host disease after an allogeneic hematopoietic cell transplant. The CDR3 here is CASRDWGLNYAEQFF. The CDR3 bases that were read are TGTGCCAGCAGAGACTGGGGGCTTAACTATGCTGAGCAGTTC.